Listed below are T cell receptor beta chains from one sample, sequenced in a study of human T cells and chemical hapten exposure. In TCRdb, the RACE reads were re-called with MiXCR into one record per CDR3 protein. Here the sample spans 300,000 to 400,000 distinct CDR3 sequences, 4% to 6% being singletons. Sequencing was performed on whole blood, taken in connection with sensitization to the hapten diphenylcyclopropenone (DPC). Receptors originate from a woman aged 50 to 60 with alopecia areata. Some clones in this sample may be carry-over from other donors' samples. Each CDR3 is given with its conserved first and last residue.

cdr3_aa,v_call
CASSGFNQETQYF,TRBV25-1
CASRGDAHNEQFF,TRBV5-1
CASSLVGGQVTDTQYF,TRBV7-2
CAWSPTRAGGRTYNEQFF,TRBV30
CSVALSSYEQYF,TRBV29-1
CASRNGPDTQYF,TRBV6-2/TRBV6-3
CASSFPFGQGREKLFF,TRBV28
CASSVDSPQEAFF,TRBV16
CASLWAPGLAGGPRQETQYF,TRBV6-1
CASSELQYNEQFF,TRBV2
CASSPGVRHSPLHF,TRBV18
CSVVLAGAGEQYF,TRBV29-1
CASSFRGGHMDSYNSPLHF,TRBV21-1
CASSDRGSLSNQPQHF,TRBV2
CARLSMKQGCNQPQHF,TRBV5-1
CASRAGTGGVGEQFF,TRBV28
CASSRTSGGITDTQYF,TRBV12-3/TRBV12-4
CASSQDAAGGFRFF,TRBV4-3
CASRGGRAEAFF,TRBV6-8
CASIHRTEAFF,TRBV6-1
CASSYSSNSPLHF,TRBV6-5
CASSPPKGQVVPEAFF,TRBV5-1
CSVFSLETQYF,TRBV29-1
CASGSSGVSSGANVLTF,TRBV19
CAISEGGNEKLFF,TRBV10-3
CASSPSPTGDYGYTF,TRBV5-1
CSEPGQGHEKLFF,TRBV29-1
CASRDVMNTEAFF,TRBV18
CASSYSETFGNEQFF,TRBV7-9
CASRQGDREKLFF,TRBV6-5
CAISESSPRDSTDTQYF,TRBV10-3
CSAHPRGSSYNEQFF,TRBV20-1
CASSFEGLADTDTQYF,TRBV12-3/TRBV12-4
CASSAGEGYNEQFF,TRBV11-2
CASSQPGVETQYF,TRBV4-1
CSASGLAGPNTGELFF,TRBV20-1
CASSFTPDRVWEKLFF,TRBV7-6
CASSATGLNTEAFF,TRBV5-1
CSVVPGQGNYGYTF,TRBV29-1
CASGLVRGRPQETQYF,TRBV12-5
CASSPYPKGKNTEAFF,TRBV4-1
CASSPGTGTTNTEAFF,TRBV5-1
CASSQQSYEQYF,TRBV3-1
CASSLPDRGTEAFF,TRBV7-9
CASSLGGATNEQFF,TRBV5-1
CASSTSRGAFGSGANVLTF,TRBV7-9
CATSRDLPLTGLSEQYF,TRBV15
CASSQDRYREGYGYTF,TRBV4-3
CASSQDQAGGQPQHF,TRBV4-3
CASSKDRVNTEAFF,TRBV12-3/TRBV12-4
CASSSRTLRETQYF,TRBV28
CASSLRDPTDTQYF,TRBV5-1
CASSPAGWSSYEQYF,TRBV27
CASFRSDEQFF,TRBV2
CASSRKNTDTQYF,TRBV7-6
CASSKTGAYEQYF,TRBV6-6
CASSPYFIYNEQFF,TRBV12-3/TRBV12-4
CASSQVVLAREQFF,TRBV4-1
CASRPTSGVVDTQYF,TRBV4-1